The T cell receptor beta chain described here comes from a study of blood T cell repertoires in COVID-19 (TCRdb year 2020). A note on the overall study: Samples from collaborators originated in the United States, Italy and Spain and spanned both the acute and convalescent phases of COVID-19. HLA class I and class II types, where available, came from metadata supplied by the sample provider rather than from assay-based typing. The samples were drawn from the first 160 participants of the ongoing ImmuneRACE study and from over a thousand subjects provided by 6 global collaborators. The repertoires were released in a freely available public database intended as a resource for research on the immune response to SARS-CoV-2. The dataset comprised deeply sampled blood TCRbeta repertoires from subjects exposed to, actively infected with, or recovered from COVID-19. The sample metadata nearly always contained a de-identified subject ID, COVID-19 status, age in years and sex. The material from the prospective study consisted of cDNA or gDNA derived from T cells, B-cell-depleted T cells, or PBMCs. The paper's findings and limits, for the study overall: The quantity of clinical and demographic metadata differed by source and by participant and was supplied without curation.

TCRbeta CDR3 regions were amplified from genomic DNA by means of the immunoSEQ Assay, a bias-controlled multiplex PCR. On the authors' methods: Nucleated cell counts per sample were estimated from amplification of reference gene primers within the assay. To quantify the absolute abundance of each unique TCRbeta CDR3 rearrangement, sequence reads were collapsed and filtered. For each sample, productive Simpson clonality was calculated as the square root of Simpson's diversity index over productive rearrangements. The clones in this table, taken by TCRdb from immuneACCESS, are in-frame only. Not every clone is retained; where verified, under half of the shortfall comes from an unresolved V gene, and the cause of the rest is unknown. V, J and clone size derive from that table, while D and trimming were established from the DNA sequence. Across this sample there are some 160,000 clones, with 87% seen only once. Of the sample, 10% is held by the ten largest clones.

In Seattle, one collaborating source enrolled patients while the infection was active and tracked those patients longitudinally over the course of disease. Each collaborating institution followed its own protocols to collect whole blood in K2EDTA tubes. For TCRbeta analysis, collaborators shipped samples in one of three forms: frozen whole blood, isolated PBMCs, or DNA extracted from either of those sample types. This clone was counted only a few times. The specificity of this receptor is unknown. One base away there is no much larger clone; base qualities are not given. CDR1 and CDR2, per the germline V gene, are LGHNA and YNFKEQ. V is pared back by 0 bases and J by 5 bases, with 13 bases lying between the germline termini. The CDR3 has 15 amino acids, counting the end cysteine and phenylalanine. Left in the record is the CDR3 DNA by itself, 45 bases read in frame from the first base.

The rearrangement joined TRBV4-2 to TRBJ1-2; D gene: possibly TRBD1, on 6 matching bases. The sequenced sample was peripheral blood. The source of this sequence is a woman in her sixties or seventies with COVID-19, enrolled during active disease. The CDR3 protein sequence reads: CASSQDRRGEYGYTF. The DNA sequence is given as TGTGCCAGCAGCCAAGATCGCAGGGGAGAATATGGCTACACCTTC.